One T cell receptor (beta chain) is described in this entry. Its cognate antigen is unknown. The data originate from a study of vaccination and CD4 T cells after COVID-19. Treatment here: approximately 9-day PBMC culture with coronavirus spike peptide pools or control peptides (ViraFEST assay). Germline V CDR1 and CDR2: MNHEY, SMNVEV (reference sequence). Trimming took off 5 bases at V and 5 bases at J, with 17 bases between the two ends. This CDR3 contains 15 residues. With the Oncomine TCR Beta short-read assay, DNA from cultured CD4+ T cells was sequenced. TCRdb fed the PCR reads into MiXCR, producing one record per CDR3 protein. The repertoire holds several thousand distinct CDR3 sequences, with over 70% as singletons.

This sequence originates from a human donor who had recovered from COVID-19. V usage is TRBV27 and J usage is TRBJ2-3; perhaps D is TRBD1 or TRBD2 (5 bases each). The sequenced sample was CD4+ T cells from blood, cultured in vitro. The CDR3 nucleotides read TGTGCCAGCAGTCCCGGGACCCCCATGGGAGATACGCAGTATTTT. This codes for CASSPGTPMGDTQYF.